Listed below are T cell receptor beta chains from one sample, sequenced in a study of cytomegalovirus exposure and HLA in healthy donors. Repertoires were generated with immunoSEQ multiplex PCR, while TCRdb's copy carries only in-frame clones and drops some. The sample carries about 120,000 clones, around 79% recorded once. Sequencing was done on a sample of PBMCs. The receptors originated from a woman aged 40 to 55 in good health and CMV-seronegative. The CDR3 runs from the conserved cysteine through the conserved F or W. The order of the fields is clone size, D gene, J gene, CDR3 length, V gene, CDR3 DNA, CDR3 protein. D genes are given only for firm matches. Clone size is given for some rows only: seen once, a few or many times, or a class if the clone is expanded.

clone_size: .; d_call: TRBD2; j_call: TRBJ2-1; cdr3_length: 16; v_call: TRBV11-2; cdr3_nt: TGTGCCAGTTCCTTTACGGACCTAGCGGGTAACAATGAGCAGTTCTTC; cdr3_aa: CASSFTDLAGNNEQFF
clone_size: .; d_call: .; j_call: TRBJ2-5; cdr3_length: 17; v_call: TRBV18; cdr3_nt: TGTGCCAGCTCACCACCCCAGGGGTCCCATCCAAGGGAGACCCAGTACTTC; cdr3_aa: CASSPPQGSHPRETQYF
clone_size: .; d_call: .; j_call: TRBJ1-4; cdr3_length: 13; v_call: TRBV28; cdr3_nt: TGTGCCAGCAGTTTGGGGGGTGGTGAAAAACTGTTTTTT; cdr3_aa: CASSLGGGEKLFF
clone_size: few; d_call: TRBD2; j_call: TRBJ2-7; cdr3_length: 15; v_call: TRBV6-5; cdr3_nt: TGTGCCAGCAGGCCCCTCCGGGCGGGAGGCTACGAGCAGTACTTC; cdr3_aa: CASRPLRAGGYEQYF
clone_size: .; d_call: TRBD1; j_call: TRBJ2-1; cdr3_length: 15; v_call: TRBV14; cdr3_nt: TGTGCCAGCAGCCTTAGGGACAGGGCCCTCTATGAGCAGTTCTTC; cdr3_aa: CASSLRDRALYEQFF
clone_size: .; d_call: .; j_call: TRBJ1-2; cdr3_length: 15; v_call: TRBV6-4; cdr3_nt: TGTGCCAGCAGTGACAGGGGCGGAAGCCTTTTCAGCTACACCTTC; cdr3_aa: CASSDRGGSLFSYTF
clone_size: .; d_call: TRBD1; j_call: TRBJ1-4; cdr3_length: 17; v_call: TRBV4-2; cdr3_nt: TGTGCCAGCAGCCAGGGGGGGCCCGGGACAGGGGGGGAAAAACTGTTTTTT; cdr3_aa: CASSQGGPGTGGEKLFF
clone_size: once; d_call: .; j_call: TRBJ1-2; cdr3_length: 15; v_call: TRBV11-2; cdr3_nt: TGTGCCAGCAGCTTAGAGACGGGGGGCCCCTCCGGCTACACCTTC; cdr3_aa: CASSLETGGPSGYTF
clone_size: few; d_call: .; j_call: TRBJ2-7; cdr3_length: 14; v_call: TRBV10-1; cdr3_nt: TGCGCCAGCTGCCCGCCTAGGTGGTGCGACGAGCAGTACTTC; cdr3_aa: CASCPPRWCDEQYF
clone_size: .; d_call: TRBD2; j_call: TRBJ2-1; cdr3_length: 16; v_call: TRBV7-2; cdr3_nt: TGTGCCAGCAGCCAGGGACTAGCGGGGCTATACAATGAGCAGTTCTTC; cdr3_aa: CASSQGLAGLYNEQFF
clone_size: few; d_call: TRBD1; j_call: TRBJ2-1; cdr3_length: 16; v_call: TRBV4-2; cdr3_nt: TGTGCCAGCAGCCAGGCGACCGGGACAGCAAACAATGAGCAGTTCTTC; cdr3_aa: CASSQATGTANNEQFF
clone_size: .; d_call: TRBD1; j_call: TRBJ1-1; cdr3_length: 14; v_call: TRBV11-2; cdr3_nt: TGTGCCAGCAGCTGGAAACCTGGACAGGGTGAAGCTTTCTTT; cdr3_aa: CASSWKPGQGEAFF
clone_size: .; d_call: TRBD2; j_call: TRBJ2-4; cdr3_length: 15; v_call: TRBV7-9; cdr3_nt: TGTGCCAGCAGATCGATGGCGGGGGGGCCGAACATTCAGTACTTC; cdr3_aa: CASRSMAGGPNIQYF
clone_size: .; d_call: TRBD2; j_call: TRBJ2-5; cdr3_length: 14; v_call: TRBV7-2; cdr3_nt: TGTGCCAGCAGCTCAGCGGGGGCTGGGGAGACCCAGTACTTC; cdr3_aa: CASSSAGAGETQYF
clone_size: .; d_call: TRBD1; j_call: TRBJ2-7; cdr3_length: 15; v_call: TRBV2; cdr3_nt: TGTGCCAGCAGAGAGGGGACAGGGGCCTCCTACGAGCAGTACTTC; cdr3_aa: CASREGTGASYEQYF
clone_size: .; d_call: .; j_call: TRBJ2-3; cdr3_length: 16; v_call: TRBV2; cdr3_nt: TGTGCCAGCAGCGAAGGGATAATCGGGGGTACAGATACGCAGTATTTT; cdr3_aa: CASSEGIIGGTDTQYF
clone_size: .; d_call: TRBD2; j_call: TRBJ2-7; cdr3_length: 15; v_call: TRBV7-6; cdr3_nt: TGTGCCAGCAGCCCGACTAGCGGGGTCTCGGTCGAGCAGTACTTC; cdr3_aa: CASSPTSGVSVEQYF
clone_size: .; d_call: .; j_call: TRBJ2-7; cdr3_length: 15; v_call: TRBV27; cdr3_nt: TGTGCCAGCAGTCCACGGGGATCTCTTCCTGACGAGCAGTACTTC; cdr3_aa: CASSPRGSLPDEQYF
clone_size: .; d_call: TRBD2; j_call: TRBJ2-1; cdr3_length: 14; v_call: TRBV19; cdr3_nt: TGTGCCAGTACGCGGGCTAGCGGGTGGAATGAGCAGTTCTTC; cdr3_aa: CASTRASGWNEQFF
clone_size: few; d_call: TRBD2; j_call: TRBJ2-5; cdr3_length: 14; v_call: TRBV2; cdr3_nt: TGTGCCAGCAGTGCGGGGACTAGCGAAGAGACCCAGTACTTC; cdr3_aa: CASSAGTSEETQYF
clone_size: .; d_call: TRBD1; j_call: TRBJ1-2; cdr3_length: 13; v_call: TRBV28; cdr3_nt: TGTGCCAGCAGCTCAGGGGGCGGCTATGGCTACACCTTC; cdr3_aa: CASSSGGGYGYTF
clone_size: .; d_call: TRBD1; j_call: TRBJ1-3; cdr3_length: 14; v_call: TRBV4-3; cdr3_nt: TGCGCCAGCAGCCAACGGGACAGTAGAAACACCATATATTTT; cdr3_aa: CASSQRDSRNTIYF
clone_size: .; d_call: TRBD1; j_call: TRBJ2-2; cdr3_length: 14; v_call: TRBV6-6; cdr3_nt: TGTGCCAGCAGAGGGACAGGGGTAACCGGGGAGCTGTTTTTT; cdr3_aa: CASRGTGVTGELFF
clone_size: .; d_call: TRBD1; j_call: TRBJ2-2; cdr3_length: 16; v_call: TRBV7-3; cdr3_nt: TGTGCCAGCAGCCCTGGGGCGACAGGGGTCACCGGGGAGCTGTTTTTT; cdr3_aa: CASSPGATGVTGELFF
clone_size: .; d_call: TRBD1; j_call: TRBJ2-7; cdr3_length: 14; v_call: TRBV5-1; cdr3_nt: TGCGCCAGCAGCTTCTCGGGACAGTCGAACGAGCAGTACTTC; cdr3_aa: CASSFSGQSNEQYF
clone_size: .; d_call: .; j_call: TRBJ1-5; cdr3_length: 14; v_call: TRBV6-1; cdr3_nt: TGTGCCAGCAAAAACGACAACCGCCCCGGTCTCCAGCATTTT; cdr3_aa: CASKNDNRPGLQHF
clone_size: .; d_call: TRBD1; j_call: TRBJ1-2; cdr3_length: 13; v_call: TRBV6-4; cdr3_nt: TGTGCCAGCAGTCAGACAGGGTACGATGGCTACACCTTC; cdr3_aa: CASSQTGYDGYTF
clone_size: few; d_call: TRBD2; j_call: TRBJ2-3; cdr3_length: 14; v_call: TRBV7-3; cdr3_nt: TGTGCCAGCAGCCTAATACCTAGCGGAGATACGCAGTATTTT; cdr3_aa: CASSLIPSGDTQYF
clone_size: few; d_call: .; j_call: TRBJ1-2; cdr3_length: 14; v_call: TRBV6-6; cdr3_nt: TGTGCCAGTACGCCACAGGGCATCTCCTTTGGCTACACCTTC; cdr3_aa: CASTPQGISFGYTF
clone_size: .; d_call: TRBD1; j_call: TRBJ1-5; cdr3_length: 14; v_call: TRBV4-3; cdr3_nt: TGCGCCAGCAGCCAAGGACAGGGGAATCAGCCCCAGCATTTT; cdr3_aa: CASSQGQGNQPQHF
clone_size: .; d_call: .; j_call: TRBJ1-1; cdr3_length: 15; v_call: TRBV7-9; cdr3_nt: TGTGCCAGCAGCCCCCGGGACACCCCGAACACTGAAGCTTTCTTT; cdr3_aa: CASSPRDTPNTEAFF
clone_size: once; d_call: .; j_call: TRBJ2-6; cdr3_length: 16; v_call: TRBV7-8; cdr3_nt: TGTGCCAGCAGCGCAGGCGGGGGCGCTGGGGCCAACGTCCTGACTTTC; cdr3_aa: CASSAGGGAGANVLTF
clone_size: few; d_call: .; j_call: TRBJ2-2; cdr3_length: 12; v_call: TRBV25-1; cdr3_nt: TGTGCCAGCAGAGGGGACACCGGGGAGCTGTTTTTT; cdr3_aa: CASRGDTGELFF
clone_size: .; d_call: TRBD2; j_call: TRBJ2-1; cdr3_length: 17; v_call: TRBV27; cdr3_nt: TGTGCCAGCAGTCCTGCCTGGTTTAGGCGGGAGCCCAATGAGCAGTTCTTC; cdr3_aa: CASSPAWFRREPNEQFF
clone_size: .; d_call: TRBD2; j_call: TRBJ2-2; cdr3_length: 18; v_call: TRBV7-2; cdr3_nt: TGTGCCAGCAGCTTAGGCGCCTTAGCGGGGACGAACACCGGGGAGCTGTTTTTT; cdr3_aa: CASSLGALAGTNTGELFF
clone_size: .; d_call: .; j_call: TRBJ2-3; cdr3_length: 18; v_call: TRBV4-3; cdr3_nt: TGCGCCAGCAGCCAAGATCCGGCTAGTGGGTCGAGCACAGATACGCAGTATTTT; cdr3_aa: CASSQDPASGSSTDTQYF
clone_size: few; d_call: TRBD1; j_call: TRBJ2-1; cdr3_length: 16; v_call: TRBV7-3; cdr3_nt: TGTGCCAGCAGCCCTAGGGGGGGACAGGGTTTCAATGAGCAGTTCTTC; cdr3_aa: CASSPRGGQGFNEQFF
clone_size: .; d_call: .; j_call: TRBJ2-1; cdr3_length: 16; v_call: TRBV9; cdr3_nt: TGTGCCAGCGGCGTAGGCGTTGCGGGGCATTACAATGAGCAGTTCTTC; cdr3_aa: CASGVGVAGHYNEQFF
clone_size: .; d_call: TRBD1; j_call: TRBJ2-7; cdr3_length: 15; v_call: TRBV19; cdr3_nt: TGTGCCAGTAGTATAGACCGGGACAGGTCCCTCCAGCAGTACTTC; cdr3_aa: CASSIDRDRSLQQYF
clone_size: once; d_call: .; j_call: TRBJ2-3; cdr3_length: 14; v_call: TRBV7-3; cdr3_nt: TGTGCCAGCAGCTTAAATCAGGCCCTCGGTACGCAGTATTTT; cdr3_aa: CASSLNQALGTQYF
clone_size: .; d_call: .; j_call: TRBJ1-3; cdr3_length: 13; v_call: TRBV7-7; cdr3_nt: TGTGCCAGCAGCCCCGGACTGGAAAACACCATATATTTT; cdr3_aa: CASSPGLENTIYF
clone_size: .; d_call: .; j_call: TRBJ2-7; cdr3_length: 13; v_call: TRBV19; cdr3_nt: TGTGCCAGTAGTGGCGGAGGGCAGGGTCGGCAGTACTTC; cdr3_aa: CASSGGGQGRQYF
clone_size: .; d_call: TRBD1; j_call: TRBJ1-3; cdr3_length: 15; v_call: TRBV5-1; cdr3_nt: TGCGCCAGCAGCTCCCGGGACAGGGGAGAAAACACCATATATTTT; cdr3_aa: CASSSRDRGENTIYF
clone_size: .; d_call: .; j_call: TRBJ2-5; cdr3_length: 16; v_call: TRBV2; cdr3_nt: TGTGCCAGCAGGCCCTTCAAGGCAGGGTTGAGAGAGACCCAGTACTTC; cdr3_aa: CASRPFKAGLRETQYF
clone_size: .; d_call: .; j_call: TRBJ2-1; cdr3_length: 15; v_call: TRBV4-1; cdr3_nt: TGCGCCAGCAGCCAAGCCCCAGACAGTTACAATGAGCAGTTCTTC; cdr3_aa: CASSQAPDSYNEQFF